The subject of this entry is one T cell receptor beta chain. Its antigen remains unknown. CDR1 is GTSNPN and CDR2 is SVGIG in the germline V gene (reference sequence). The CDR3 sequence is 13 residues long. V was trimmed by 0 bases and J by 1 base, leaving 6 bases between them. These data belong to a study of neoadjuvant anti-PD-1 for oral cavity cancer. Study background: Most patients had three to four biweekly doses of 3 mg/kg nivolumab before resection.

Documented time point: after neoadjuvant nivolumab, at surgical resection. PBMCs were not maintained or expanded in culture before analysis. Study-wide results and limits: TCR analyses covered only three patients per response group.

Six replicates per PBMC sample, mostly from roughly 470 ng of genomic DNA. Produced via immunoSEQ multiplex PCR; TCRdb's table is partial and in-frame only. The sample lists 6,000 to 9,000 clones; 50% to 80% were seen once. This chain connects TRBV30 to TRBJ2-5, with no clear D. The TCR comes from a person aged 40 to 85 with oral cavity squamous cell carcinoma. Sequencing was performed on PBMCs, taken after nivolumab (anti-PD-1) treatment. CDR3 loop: CAWSVHPQETQYF. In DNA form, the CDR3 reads TGTGCCTGGAGTGTCCACCCCCAAGAGACCCAGTACTTC.